Each of the 24 T cell receptor beta chains below was sequenced from the same sample in a study of T cells in women clearing cervical HPV infection. Repertoires were generated with immunoSEQ multiplex PCR, while TCRdb's copy carries only in-frame clones and drops some. Recorded here are roughly 20,000 clones; the top ten clones represent approximately 5.5%. Material for sequencing was blood buffy coat. Every receptor here comes from a woman aged 18 to 75 with a cervical HPV16 infection that either progressed to CIN3+ or cleared (not recorded which).

On this clone: The read terminates 3 residues before the CDR3 end, so the remaining end is supplied by the germline J gene. This chain connects TRBV20-1 to TRBJ2-3, with 7 bases aligning to TRBD2. There are 14 residues in the CDR3. The junction had 3 bases not matched to a gene; V was cut back by 3 bases and J by 0 bases. The germline V gene encodes CDR1 DFQATT and CDR2 SNEGSKA (reference sequence). CDR3 amino acids: CSASTSASTDTQYF. The sequenced CDR3 bases are TGCAGTGCTAGTACTAGCGCTAGCACAGATACG.

A word on this clone: From the germline J gene comes the end of the CDR3, since the read stops 3 residues before it. The V gene is TRBV7-8, the J gene TRBJ1-5; D gene uncertain. The ends were cut back, 5 bases at V and 2 bases at J, with 10 bases in the middle. Germline loops: CDR1 SGHVS, CDR2 FQNEAQ. The CDR3 runs 14 residues. CDR3 sequence reads: CASSPRGGNQPQHF. CDR3 DNA, as far as it was read: TGTGCCAGCAGCCCGCGCGGTGGCAATCAGCCC.

Remarks on this clone: The CDR3 end is not reached by the read, which stops 3 residues before it; the germline J gene fills it in. V gene TRBV5-1 combines with J gene TRBJ2-7; 10 nucleotides agree with TRBD1. This CDR3 spans 16 amino acids. With V trimmed by 0 bases and J by 3 bases, 6 bases remained unmatched. The germline V gene has CDR1 SGHRS and CDR2 YFSETQ. CDR3 amino acids: CASSLGPGQGNYEQYF. The covered CDR3 bases are TGCGCCAGCAGCTTGGGCCCGGGACAGGGGAACTACGAG.

Remarks on this clone: An end of the junction does not agree with germline; a read error may underlie this. The read terminates 3 residues before the CDR3 end, so the remaining end is supplied by the germline J gene. Additional DNA sequences in this sample encode the identical CDR3. The gene calls are TRBV6-1 and TRBJ1-3, with TRBD1 identical over 8 bases. Germline V gene lookup returns CDR1 MNHNS and CDR2 SASEGT. The CDR3 has 18 amino acids. The CDR3 region is CASSEAHYGTGSRNTIYF. The CDR3 DNA, read in part, is TGTGCCAGCAGTGAAGCCCACTACGGGACAGGCTCGAGAAACACG.

To note about this clone: The read halts 3 residues ahead of the CDR3 end, with the missing end drawn from the germline J gene. The V gene is TRBV2, the J gene TRBJ2-5; TRBD1 matches at 10 bases. Germline values: CDR1 SNHLY, CDR2 FYNNEI. The length of the CDR3 is 16 residues. V dropped 7 bases and J dropped 2; count of bases not matched to a gene: 10. CDR3 sequence reads: CASKTGTGAAQETQYF. The sequenced part of the CDR3 DNA is TGTGCCAGCAAGACCGGGACAGGGGCGGCTCAAGAGACC.

As regards this clone: The CDR3 end is not reached by the read, which stops 3 residues before it; the germline J gene fills it in. This rearrangement joins TRBV2 to TRBJ2-2; 10 bases align to TRBD1. The germline gives CDR1 SNHLY, CDR2 FYNNEI. The CDR3 totals 14 residues. The CDR3 spells CASRTGGWGEKLFF. The covered CDR3 bases are TGTGCCAGCAGGACAGGGGGCTGGGGTGAAAAG.

Concerning this clone: Read data end 3 residues before the CDR3 end; the end is taken from the germline J gene. V usage is TRBV12-5 and J usage is TRBJ2-2; TRBD1 matches at 8 bases. The germline V gene encodes CDR1 LGHNT and CDR2 FRNRAP. V shed 7 bases and J 1 base; nucleotides not matched to a gene: 8. The CDR3 consists of 16 residues. CDR3 loop: CASVRVGTGNTGELFF. Incomplete CDR3 DNA: TGTGCTAGTGTCCGAGTGGGGACAGGGAACACCGGGGAG.

The CDR3 spells CASSLQQGYTDTQYF. The sequenced CDR3 bases are TGTGCCAGCAGCCTCCAACAGGGGTACACAGATACG. The V call is TRBV7-9, the J call TRBJ2-3; the match to TRBD1 covers 7 bases. The read ends 3 residues early relative to the CDR3; the germline J gene fills the gap. The CDR3 runs to 15 residues. Germline V CDR1 and CDR2: SEHNR, FQNEAQ (reference sequence). V trimming: 5 bases; J trimming: 2 bases; junction bases outside the gene matches: 7. Drawing the rest from reference TRBV7-9 and TRBJ2-3, the complete variable domain is DTGVSQNPRHKITKRGQNVTFRCDPISEHNRLYWYRQTLGQGPEFLTYFQNEAQLEKSRLLSDRFSAERPKGSFSTLEIQRTEQGDSAMYLCASSLQQGYTDTQYFGPGTRLTVL.

About this clone: The read ends 3 residues before the CDR3 terminus; that terminus is restored from the germline J gene. V usage is TRBV12-3 or TRBV12-4 and J usage is TRBJ1-5; 9 nucleotides line up with TRBD1. This CDR3 has 14 residues. V was clipped by 3 bases and J by 5 bases; unmatched bases: 2. The CDR3 bases that were read are TGTGCCAGCAGTTTTGGGGACAGGGATCAGCCC. It translates to CASSFGDRDQP. From start to end, the CDR3 is CASSFGDRDQPQHF.

In regard to this clone: Read sequence stops 3 residues before the CDR3 end, and the germline J gene provides the missing end. The chain has TRBV19 and TRBJ1-5, with 7 positions matching TRBD1. Germline CDR1 is LNHDA and CDR2 is SQIVND (reference sequence). The CDR3 runs 17 residues. Trimming at V came to 1 base and at J to 3 bases, leaving 9 bases not matched to a gene. The covered CDR3 bases are TGTGCCAGTAGTATAGCCATCTTTGACAGGGTCAATCAGCCC. Protein sequence: CASSIAIFDRVNQP. The CDR3 in full is CASSIAIFDRVNQPQHF.

About this clone itself: The sequence runs out 3 residues before the end of the CDR3; the remainder is reconstructed from the germline J gene. V and J are TRBV7-2 and TRBJ2-4; 9 positions match TRBD1. The CDR3 consists of 14 residues. The germline CDR1 and CDR2 sequences are SGHTA and FQGNSA. Incomplete CDR3 DNA: TGTGCCAGCAGCCAAACAGGGGGCCACTATGGT. This translates into CASSQTGGHYG. The CDR3, in full, reads CASSQTGGHYGQYF. The full variable domain, its missing parts supplied by reference TRBV7-2 and TRBJ2-4, is GAGVSQSPSNKVTEKGKDVELRCDPISGHTALYWYRQSLGQGLEFLIYFQGNSAPDKSGLPSDRFSAERTGGSVSTLTIQRTQQEDSAVYLCASSQTGGHYGQYFGAGTRLSVL.

This clone registers medium-sized by frequency. Read data end 3 residues before the CDR3 end; the end is taken from the germline J gene. The rearrangement links TRBV30 to TRBJ2-6, with 7 bases matching TRBD1. Germline CDR1 reads GTSNPN; CDR2 reads SVGIG (reference sequence). This CDR3 comprises 14 residues. With V trimmed by 3 bases and J by 2 bases, 1 base remained unmatched. The CDR3 DNA, read in part, is TGTGCCTGGAGCACAGGGGCTGGGGCCAACGTC. Translating it yields CAWSTGAGANV. The full-length CDR3 reads as CAWSTGAGANVLTF.

Concerning this clone: The read gets to within 3 residues of the CDR3 end, and the germline J gene fills in the rest. J is TRBJ2-3 and V is TRBV2; 7 nucleotides align to TRBD1. The CDR3 is 15 residues long. Germline V gene data show CDR1 as SNHLY and CDR2 as FYNNEI. Incomplete CDR3 DNA: TGTGCCAGCAGTTCCGGGACAGCAAACAATCAGCCG. Translated, it gives CASSSGTANNQP. Given in full, the CDR3 is CASSSGTANNQPQYF.

On this clone: The CDR3 end falls 3 residues outside the read, so it is completed with the germline J gene. The rearrangement uses TRBV7-2 and TRBJ1-2, with 8 positions matching TRBD1. Per the germline V gene, CDR1 is SGHTA and CDR2 is FQGNSA. Germline trimming cut 4 bases from V and 7 bases from J; bases unmatched to any gene: 8. The CDR3 runs to 14 residues. The part of the CDR3 DNA that was read is TGTGCCAGCAGCTATGCAGGGGGCGGTCGTGGC. Amino acid sequence: CASSYAGGGRG. The entire CDR3 protein reads CASSYAGGGRGYTF.

Details on this clone: With the read ending 3 residues before the CDR3 end, the germline J gene is used to fill in that end. J is TRBJ2-1 and V is TRBV6-2 or TRBV6-3; D call uncertain. CDR1 and CDR2 from the germline V gene are MNHEY and SVGEGT. Trimming pared 1 base from V and 4 bases from J, leaving 11 bases between. The CDR3 runs to 15 residues. CDR3 in amino acids: CASSYFGPTYNEQFF. The sequenced CDR3 bases are TGTGCCAGCAGTTACTTCGGTCCGACTTACAATGAG.

About this clone: With the read ending 3 residues before the CDR3 end, the germline J gene is used to fill in that end. This chain uses TRBV11-2 with TRBJ2-7; the D gene is possibly TRBD1 (7 bases). The V gene's germline CDR1 is SGHAT and CDR2 FQNNGV. V lost 3 bases and J 3 bases, leaving 15 bases between the germline ends. The length of the CDR3 is 15 residues. CDR3 DNA (partial): TGTGCCAGCAGCTTGGGGGGCAGGACAGGCTACGAG. Protein: CASSLGGRTGYE. The complete CDR3 protein is CASSLGGRTGYEQYF.

About this clone itself: The read finishes 3 residues shy of the CDR3 end, and the germline J gene is used to complete it. The genes are TRBV5-5 and TRBJ1-6; D remains unclear. Germline-derived CDR1 and CDR2 are SGHKS and YYEKEE (reference sequence). V lost 1 base, J lost 11 bases, and 13 bases lay in between. The CDR3 covers 14 residues. CDR3 protein: CASSLPGRLTPLHF. The covered CDR3 bases are TGTGCCAGCAGCTTGCCAGGTCGCCTTACACCC.

Details on this clone: The read ends 3 residues before the CDR3 terminus; that terminus is restored from the germline J gene. The chain is built from TRBV10-3 and TRBJ2-5; a weak D match, TRBD2 (5 bases). The germline gives CDR1 ENHRY, CDR2 SYGVKD. V lost 7 bases, J lost 2 bases, and 8 bases lay in between. The CDR3 has 12 amino acids. The CDR3 is CAIKPGQETQYF. Incomplete CDR3 DNA: TGTGCCATCAAACCGGGGCAAGAGACC.

The sequenced CDR3 bases are TGTGCCAGCTCGACCCAAACAGGGGAGGGC. This translates into CASSTQTGEG. The entire CDR3 sequence reads CASSTQTGEGYTF. The gene calls are TRBV18 and TRBJ1-2; 7 bases fit TRBD1. The observed sequence ends 3 residues before the CDR3 terminus, with the missing tail filled in from the germline J gene. This CDR3 comprises 13 residues. CDR1 and CDR2 (germline): KGHSH, LQKENI.

Considering frequency, this clone is large. The CDR3 end is not reached by the read, which stops 3 residues before it; the germline J gene fills it in. The genes are TRBV19 and TRBJ1-6; D is unresolved. Trimming pared 1 base from V and 7 bases from J, leaving 14 bases between. Germline V gene lookup returns CDR1 LNHDA and CDR2 SQIVND (reference sequence). The length of the CDR3 is 16 residues. The sequenced CDR3 bases are TGTGCCAGTAGTATAGGCCGGGGATTGTCCAATTCACCC. This encodes CASSIGRGLSNSP. In full, the CDR3 is CASSIGRGLSNSPLHF.

Note on this clone: The read terminates 3 residues ahead of where the CDR3 ends, so the germline J gene completes it. V gene TRBV20-1 combines with J gene TRBJ2-4, with 12 positions matching TRBD1. CDR1 is DFQATT, CDR2 SNEGSKA, per germline (reference sequence). This CDR3 contains 16 residues. J was trimmed by 5 bases and V by 1 base; bases with no gene match: 6. The CDR3 loop is CSARGPGQGAENIQYF. The covered CDR3 bases are TGCAGTGCTAGAGGACCGGGACAGGGGGCGGAAAACATT.

Notes on this clone: The read ends 3 residues before the CDR3 terminus; that terminus is restored from the germline J gene. The chain uses TRBV4-2 and TRBJ1-2; D is perhaps TRBD1 (5 bases). Per germline, CDR1 LGHNA and CDR2 YNFKEQ. CDR3 length: 15 residues. Trimming shortened V by 0 bases and J by 5 bases, and 13 bases separated the two germline ends. The CDR3 sequence: CASSQESARAYGYTF. CDR3 bases read: TGTGCCAGCAGCCAAGAAAGTGCCAGGGCATATGGC.

The sequenced CDR3 bases are TGTGCCTGGAGGGGCGGGGGGGCGAACACCGGGGAG. This sequence encodes CAWRGGGANTGE. The whole CDR3 protein is CAWRGGGANTGELFF. The V and J genes are TRBV30 and TRBJ2-2, with 9 bases fitting TRBD2. With the read ending 3 residues before the CDR3 end, the germline J gene is used to fill in that end. J was trimmed by 0 bases and V by 3 bases; bases with no gene match: 2. The CDR3 covers 15 residues. Looked up from germline, CDR1 is GTSNPN and CDR2 is SVGIG (reference sequence).

As for this clone: The CDR3 end falls 3 residues outside the read, so it is completed with the germline J gene. The chain links TRBV11-2 to TRBJ1-5; no firm D call. Germline CDR1 reads SGHAT; CDR2 reads FQNNGV. Trimming left V 0 bases short and J 0 bases short, with 6 bases between. There are 15 residues in the CDR3. This CDR3 is CASSLDGASNQPQHF. CDR3 DNA (partial): TGTGCCAGCAGCTTAGACGGTGCTAGCAATCAGCCC.